Each of the 14 T cell receptor beta chains below was sequenced from the same sample in a study of identical twins. TCRdb re-derived calls from the 5' RACE reads in MiXCR, one entry per CDR3 protein. This sample has approximately 600,000 distinct CDR3 sequences, with 9.5% to 10% found just once. A further study also used this sample, focusing on yellow fever vaccine responses in identical twins.

The sequenced sample consisted of PBMCs. These receptor sequences come from a woman younger than 30 in good health.

This clonotype has at least ten counts. This chain uses TRBV20-1 with TRBJ2-7; possible D gene TRBD2, 7 bases. CDR1 is DFQATT and CDR2 is SNEGSKA in the germline V gene (reference sequence). Trimming cost V 3 bases and J 4 bases, with 13 bases left between them. The CDR3 has 13 amino acids. The CDR3 is CSARGGHPYEQYF. The CDR3 nucleotides read TGCAGTGCTAGGGGGGGGCATCCTTACGAGCAGTACTTC.

V and J are TRBV4-3 and TRBJ2-7, with 9 bases matching TRBD1. J lost 1 base, V lost 5 bases, and 6 bases had no gene match. This CDR3 spans 15 amino acids. Germline CDR1 and CDR2: LGHNA and YSLEER. CDR3 coding DNA: TGCGCCAGCAGCGACGGGACAGGGAATTCCTACGAGCAGTACTTC. This encodes CASSDGTGNSYEQYF.

This clonotype has more than one count but fewer than ten. This sequence joins TRBV7-2 and TRBJ2-4, with TRBD1 matching over 9 bases. This CDR3 is 14 amino acids long. With 7 bases clipped from V and 7 bases from J, the junction kept 8 bases outside the gene matches. In germline, CDR1 is SGHTA, CDR2 FQGNSA. The chain's CDR3 is CASKPPGQGNIQYF. CDR3 DNA sequence: TGTGCCAGCAAACCACCGGGACAGGGCAACATTCAGTACTTC.

This clonotype was detected many times. This chain links TRBV4-1 with TRBJ2-1, with D uncertain. V lost 1 base and J lost 0, with 7 bases in between. This CDR3 comprises 15 residues. Germline assignment: CDR1 MGHRA and CDR2 YSYEKL. This CDR3 is CASSQGLDSYNEQFF. The CDR3 DNA reads TGCGCCAGCAGCCAAGGGCTAGACTCCTACAATGAGCAGTTCTTC.

As to this clonotype: A much larger clonotype is one base distant, so this may be a read error. The rearrangement uses TRBV3-1 and TRBJ2-5; D might be TRBD1 or TRBD2, each matching 7 bases. Germline CDR1 LGHDT, CDR2 YNNKEL (reference sequence). V was shortened by 7 bases and J by 5 bases, with 20 bases between the two germline ends. The CDR3 spans 15 residues. The CDR3, as DNA: TGTGCCAGCACCCAGGGGGGGGGCCTCGGGGAGACCCAGTACTTC. It encodes CASTQGGGLGETQYF.

This clonotype appeared many times. J is TRBJ2-1 and V is TRBV5-5, with 9 bases matching TRBD1. This CDR3 has 15 residues. Trimming removed 4 bases from V and 7 bases from J; junction bases left unmatched: 9. Germline V lookup: CDR1 SGHKS, CDR2 YYEKEE (reference sequence). Here the CDR3 reads CASSPPGTGKNEQFF. The CDR3 DNA follows: TGTGCCAGCAGCCCCCCCGGGACAGGGAAAAATGAGCAGTTCTTC. The full variable domain, completed using reference TRBV5-5 and TRBJ2-1, is DAGVTQSPTHLIKTRGQQVTLRCSPISGHKSVSWYQQVLGQGPQFIFQYYEKEERGRGNFPDRFSARQFPNYSSELNVNALLLGDSALYLCASSPPGTGKNEQFFGPGTRLTVL.

This chain links TRBV20-1 with TRBJ2-5; 14 bases fit TRBD2. This CDR3 has 19 amino acids. The junction had 19 bases not matched to a gene; V was cut back by 6 bases and J by 4 bases. Per germline, CDR1 DFQATT and CDR2 SNEGSKA (reference sequence). CDR3 region: CSARTSGGSVVLPGETQYF. The CDR3 nucleotides read TGCAGTGCGCGGACTAGCGGGGGGAGTGTCGTGCTTCCCGGAGAGACCCAGTACTTC.

The chain employs TRBV29-1 and TRBJ1-1; a weak D match, TRBD1 (5 bases). Per the germline V gene, CDR1 is SQVTM and CDR2 is ANQGSEA. The CDR3 is 10 amino acids. V shed 1 base and J shed 11 bases, with 8 bases lying between them. The CDR3 is CSVEVGEAFF. Written as DNA, the CDR3 is TGCAGCGTTGAAGTGGGGGAGGCTTTCTTT.

This chain uses TRBV6-1 with TRBJ2-7; D possibly corresponds to TRBD1 (6 bases). The CDR3 has 13 amino acids. Germline CDR1 is MNHNS and CDR2 is SASEGT. V was shortened by 5 bases and J by 4 bases, with 12 bases between the two germline ends. CDR3 nucleotides: TGTGCCAGCAGTAATGAGGGGGTATACGAGCAGTACTTC. Translating it yields CASSNEGVYEQYF.

This clonotype was counted a few times. The V call is TRBV29-1, the J call TRBJ2-1; a weak D match, TRBD1 (5 bases). The CDR3 covers 12 residues. Trimming removed 7 bases from V and 9 bases from J, with 16 bases in between. CDR1 and CDR2 (germline): SQVTM, ANQGSEA. The DNA of the CDR3 is TGCAGCGCCAGGGAATCGTCGACTGAGCAGTTCTTC. Translating gives CSARESSTEQFF.

This clonotype turned up a few times. The rearrangement links TRBV12-3 or TRBV12-4 to TRBJ2-7; D is unclear. The V and J ends lost 3 bases and 2 bases respectively, with 11 bases between them. The CDR3 is made up of 14 amino acids. The CDR3 is CASSLVNSAYEQYF. DNA of the CDR3: TGTGCCAGCAGTTTGGTCAACTCAGCCTACGAGCAGTACTTC.

This clonotype came up many times. The CDR3 DNA follows: TGCAGTGCTAGGGCTGGACTAGCGGGGATCTACGAGCAGTACTTC. Amino acid sequence: CSARAGLAGIYEQYF. The V and J genes are TRBV20-1 and TRBJ2-7; 12 positions match TRBD2. Germline values: CDR1 DFQATT, CDR2 SNEGSKA (reference sequence). The V and J ends lost 3 bases and 3 bases, in that order; junction bases with no gene match: 6. This CDR3 is 15 amino acids long.

On this clonotype itself: The germline gene is not matched at one end of the junction; a read error may be the cause. The rearrangement joins TRBV20-1 to TRBJ2-1; tentative D call: TRBD1 (9 bases). Germline V gene sequence: CDR1 DFQATT, CDR2 SNEGSKA (reference sequence). This CDR3 has 14 residues. In nucleotides, the CDR3 is TGCAGTGCTTATCCGGGACAGGGAGTGTCGGGAGGGGTCTTC. Protein sequence: CSAYPGQGVSGGVF.

The rearrangement joins TRBV24-1 to TRBJ2-3; 7 nucleotides agree with TRBD1. V shed 5 bases and J 3 bases; nucleotides not matched to a gene: 10. CDR3 length: 16 residues. The germline V gene has CDR1 KGHDR and CDR2 SFDVKD. The CDR3 DNA reads as TGTGCCACCAGTGCCCTGGGACAGCCGGGGACAGATACGCAGTATTTT. As protein: CATSALGQPGTDTQYF.